The 29 T cell receptor beta chains listed next were all sequenced from one sample in a study of cytomegalovirus exposure and HLA in healthy donors (dated by TCRdb to about 2017). Library prep was done by the immunoSEQ multiplex PCR assay. For the multiplex PCR, a mixture combining 60 forward primers for TCR Vbeta segments and 13 reverse primers for TCR Jbeta segments was used. In TCRdb, the immuneACCESS table is reduced to in-frame sequences with V and J assigned. These tables do not hold every clone; where another copy was compared, an unresolved V gene accounts for under half, and the others remain unexplained. A total of roughly 160,000 clones appear in this sample, around 80% of them only once. The top ten clones comprise about a tenth of the sample. Sequenced input: PBMCs. Receptors originate from a man between 18 and 29 years old in good health and CMV-seropositive.

This clone was seen only a few times. The gene calls are TRBV30 and TRBJ1-4; 7 positions match TRBD1. The germline CDR1 and CDR2 sequences are GTSNPN and SVGIG (reference sequence). V was pared by 3 bases and J by 4 bases, with 8 bases of the junction left unmatched. This CDR3 is built from 15 residues. CDR3 nucleotides: TGTGCCTGGAGCCCGACAGGGCGAGTTAATGAAAAACTGTTTTTT. Translating it yields CAWSPTGRVNEKLFF.

The rearrangement uses TRBV4-1 and TRBJ1-1, with unresolved D. The germline V and J ends were trimmed by 5 bases and 5 bases, with 15 bases remaining between them. The CDR3 runs to 14 residues. The germline V gene encodes CDR1 MGHRA and CDR2 YSYEKL. CDR3 loop: CASSAGWGGTEAFF. CDR3 nucleotides: TGCGCCAGCAGCGCCGGATGGGGAGGGACTGAAGCTTTCTTT.

A note on this clone: Other DNA variants within this sample encode the same CDR3. The chain recombines TRBV5-1 with TRBJ1-1, with D perhaps matching TRBD1 (6 bases). The germline V and J ends were trimmed by 3 bases and 1 base, with 7 bases remaining between them. This CDR3 spans 13 amino acids. CDR1 is SGHRS, CDR2 YFSETQ, per germline. CDR3 nucleotides: TGCGCCAGCAGCTCACAGGGGAACACTGAAGCTTTCTTT. Residues: CASSSQGNTEAFF. Full variable domain (rest looked up from reference TRBV5-1 and TRBJ1-1): KAGVTQTPRYLIKTRGQQVTLSCSPISGHRSVSWYQQTPGQGLQFLFEYFSETQRNKGNFPGRFSGRQFSNSRSEMNVSTLELGDSALYLCASSSQGNTEAFFGQGTRLTVV.

V and J are TRBV6-5 and TRBJ2-7; D might be TRBD1 (6 bases). CDR1 is MNHEY and CDR2 is SVGAGI in the germline V gene. The CDR3 consists of 14 residues. Between the trimmed V and J ends, which lost 5 bases and 4 bases, there was a span of 15 bases. In DNA form, the CDR3 reads TGTGCCAGCAGTCGAACAGGGAGCTGGTACGAGCAGTACTTC. Amino acid sequence: CASSRTGSWYEQYF.

The chain recombines TRBV7-9 with TRBJ2-7; D ambiguous. The CDR3 loop spans 12 amino acids. V lost 3 bases to trimming and J lost 4 bases, with 7 bases between them. The germline gives CDR1 SEHNR, CDR2 FQNEAQ (reference sequence). DNA for the CDR3: TGTGCCAGCAGCTTTAGTTCATACGAGCAGTACTTC. This encodes CASSFSSYEQYF.

V usage is TRBV6-4 and J usage is TRBJ2-1, with 8 bases identical to TRBD1. The CDR3 length is 17 residues. Germline CDR1 is MRHNA and CDR2 is SNTAGT. V lost 0 bases to trimming and J lost 7 bases; unmatched junction nucleotides: 11. The CDR3 is CASSDSKTGTGRNEQFF. For the CDR3, the DNA is TGTGCCAGCAGTGACTCAAAAACCGGGACAGGAAGGAATGAGCAGTTCTTC.

The rearrangement links TRBV18 to TRBJ2-3; 13 nucleotides match TRBD2. With 3 bases clipped from V and 3 bases from J, the junction kept 3 bases outside the gene matches. This CDR3 spans 16 amino acids. Germline CDR1 and CDR2: KGHSH and LQKENI. The CDR3 DNA sequence: TGTGCCAGCTCACCCAAGACTAGCGGGGGGACAGATACGCAGTATTTT. The encoded protein is CASSPKTSGGTDTQYF. Together with reference TRBV18 and TRBJ2-3, the CDR3 gives the full variable domain: NAGVMQNPRHLVRRRGQEARLRCSPMKGHSHVYWYRQLPEEGLKFMVYLQKENIIDESGMPKERFSAEFPKEGPSILRIQQVVRGDSAAYFCASSPKTSGGTDTQYFGPGTRLTVL.

The V gene is TRBV13, the J gene TRBJ2-7; D is uncertain. This CDR3 contains 14 residues. Germline CDR1 PRHDT, CDR2 FYEKMQ (reference sequence). Trimming cost V 0 bases and J 7 bases, with 13 bases left between them. The CDR3 DNA sequence: TGTGCCAGCAGCTTAGGCCGGCCCGGGTTGGAGCAGTACTTC. This gives the protein CASSLGRPGLEQYF.

The chain has TRBV5-1 and TRBJ1-1; possibly TRBD1 for D (5 bases). V gave up 0 bases and J gave up 8 bases, with 8 bases separating them. The germline V gene encodes CDR1 SGHRS and CDR2 YFSETQ. CDR3 length: 12 residues. CDR3 sequence: CASSLGGVEAFF. In DNA form, the CDR3 reads TGCGCCAGCAGCTTGGGGGGGGTGGAAGCTTTCTTT.

The chain joins TRBV7-8 to TRBJ1-3, with TRBD1 identical over 7 bases. The CDR3 is made up of 18 amino acids. The V gene end was trimmed by 5 bases and the J gene end by 0 bases; junction bases not matched to a gene: 13. The germline V gene has CDR1 SGHVS and CDR2 FQNEAQ. Here the CDR3 DNA reads TGTGCCAGCAGCAAGAACCGGGACAGCCGGTCCTCTGGAAACACCATATATTTT. Amino acids: CASSKNRDSRSSGNTIYF.

This chain joins TRBV9 and TRBJ2-1; 11 positions match TRBD1. Germline V gene lookup returns CDR1 SGDLS and CDR2 YYNGEE. The CDR3 spans 15 residues. V was clipped by 6 bases and J by 5 bases; unmatched bases: 7. CDR3 loop: CASTEWDRGDNEQFF. The CDR3 DNA reads TGTGCCAGCACCGAATGGGACAGGGGGGACAATGAGCAGTTCTTC. Supplemented by reference TRBV9 and TRBJ2-1, the full variable domain reads DSGVTQTPKHLITATGQRVTLRCSPRSGDLSVYWYQQSLDQGLQFLIQYYNGEERAKGNILERFSAQQFPDLHSELNLSSLELGDSALYFCASTEWDRGDNEQFFGPGTRLTVL.

The chain uses TRBV7-2 and TRBJ2-1; TRBD2 is a possible D gene (5 bases). The CDR3 is 13 amino acids. CDR1 is SGHTA and CDR2 is FQGNSA in the germline V gene. The V and J ends lost 1 base and 6 bases respectively, with 7 bases between them. CDR3 DNA sequence: TGTGCCAGCAGCTTAGTTCGGGGCAATGAGCAGTTCTTC. Protein sequence: CASSLVRGNEQFF.

The V gene is TRBV2, the J gene TRBJ1-1; 9 bases line up with TRBD1. V lost 4 bases and J lost 3; bases outside the gene matches: 15. From germline, CDR1 is SNHLY and CDR2 FYNNEI. CDR3 length: 18 residues. The CDR3 region is CASSGYIRDRAGDTEAFF. The DNA for the CDR3 is TGTGCCAGCAGTGGTTACATCCGGGACAGGGCTGGGGACACTGAAGCTTTCTTT.

About this clone: Distinct nucleotide sequences in the sample also encode this CDR3. The chain employs TRBV30 and TRBJ1-1; no reliable D call. This CDR3 is built from 12 residues. In germline, CDR1 is GTSNPN, CDR2 SVGIG (reference sequence). The V and J ends lost 0 bases and 6 bases respectively, with 8 bases between them. In DNA form, the CDR3 reads TGTGCCTGGAGTGTAACGGGTTCTGAAGCTTTCTTT. The encoded protein is CAWSVTGSEAFF.

This clone was seen only a few times. The chain has TRBV4-3 and TRBJ2-3, with 13 nucleotides matching TRBD2. The CDR3 covers 16 residues. Germline CDR1 is LGHNA and CDR2 is YSLEER. Unmatched junction bases numbered 7, after V lost 4 bases and J lost 6 bases. The CDR3 bases are TGCGCCAGCAGCCCCACTAGCGGGGGGGCCTCGGATACGCAGTATTTT. It codes for CASSPTSGGASDTQYF.

The CDR3 coding sequence is TGTGCCAGCAGTTACTCTGACAGGGGGCGCGGTCAGCCCCAGCATTTT. Protein: CASSYSDRGRGQPQHF. This chain links TRBV6-6 with TRBJ1-5, with 10 positions matching TRBD1. Per germline, CDR1 MNHNY and CDR2 SVGAGI (reference sequence). There are 16 residues in the CDR3. V lost 0 bases to trimming and J lost 6 bases; unmatched junction nucleotides: 5.

V gene TRBV5-1 combines with J gene TRBJ2-1; D is undetermined. Trimming removed 2 bases from V and 10 bases from J, with 10 bases in between. Germline V gene lookup returns CDR1 SGHRS and CDR2 YFSETQ. The CDR3 has 12 amino acids. CDR3 protein: CASSLAPAEQFF. CDR3 nucleotides: TGCGCCAGCAGCTTAGCTCCTGCCGAGCAGTTCTTC.

This chain connects TRBV5-4 to TRBJ2-1, with TRBD2 identical over 11 bases. The germline V gene encodes CDR1 SGHNT and CDR2 YYREEE (reference sequence). V gave up 4 bases and J gave up 5 bases; unmatched junction bases: 5. This CDR3 has 15 residues. Written as DNA, the CDR3 is TGTGCCAGCAGCATAATAGCGGGAGGGAACAATGAGCAGTTCTTC. Residues: CASSIIAGGNNEQFF.

The CDR3 protein is CASSPSGTHTGELFF. Here the CDR3 DNA reads TGTGCCAGCAGCCCTTCCGGGACTCACACCGGGGAGCTGTTTTTT. This chain joins TRBV9 and TRBJ2-2; weak D call: TRBD2 (6 bases). Germline loops: CDR1 SGDLS, CDR2 YYNGEE. V lost 4 bases and J lost 3, with 13 bases in between. The CDR3 has 15 residues.

The gene calls are TRBV9 and TRBJ1-2; perhaps TRBD1 as D (6 bases). CDR3 length: 16 amino acids. V gave up 4 bases and J gave up 6 bases, with 22 bases separating them. Germline V gene data show CDR1 as SGDLS and CDR2 as YYNGEE. CDR3 residues: CASSPTSGVWYDGYTF. The CDR3 bases are TGTGCCAGCAGCCCCACGTCAGGGGTATGGTACGATGGCTACACCTTC.

This chain links TRBV29-1 with TRBJ2-3; TRBD1 might be the D (5 bases). CDR1 is SQVTM, CDR2 ANQGSEA, per germline. The CDR3 spans 15 residues. The V end was cut by 1 base, the J end by 6 bases, with 17 bases between. CDR3 loop: CSVEGVGADFDTQYF. CDR3 DNA sequence: TGCAGCGTTGAAGGCGTAGGGGCCGATTTTGATACGCAGTATTTT.

Notes on this clone: One end of the junction fails to match germline, which may point to a read error. V gene TRBV4-1 combines with J gene TRBJ2-4; the D is unclear. From germline, CDR1 is MGHRA and CDR2 YSYEKL. The CDR3 is 12 amino acids. The CDR3 region is CASSQDQNSQYF. The CDR3 coding sequence is TGCGCCAGCAGCCAAGATCAAAACAGTCAGTACTTC.

The CDR3 loop reads CASSFQGLAGGDNEQFF. DNA of the CDR3: TGTGCCAGCAGCTTCCAAGGACTAGCGGGTGGGGACAATGAGCAGTTCTTC. This rearrangement joins TRBV7-9 to TRBJ2-1; 11 nucleotides match TRBD2. The germline gives CDR1 SEHNR, CDR2 FQNEAQ (reference sequence). The CDR3 spans 17 residues. Germline trimming cut 3 bases from V and 5 bases from J; bases unmatched to any gene: 9.

This clone was counted only a few times. This rearrangement joins TRBV9 to TRBJ1-6; D possibly corresponds to TRBD1 (5 bases). The length of the CDR3 is 16 residues. CDR1 SGDLS and CDR2 YYNGEE come from the germline V gene. V dropped 3 bases and J dropped 2 bases, with 12 bases sitting between them. As DNA, the CDR3 is TGTGCCAGCAGCGCCTCAATGACAGCCTATAATTCACCCCTCCACTTT. This gives the protein CASSASMTAYNSPLHF.

The chain carries TRBV7-2 and TRBJ1-2; D might be TRBD1 (6 bases). Looked up from germline, CDR1 is SGHTA and CDR2 is FQGNSA. CDR3 length: 15 amino acids. V dropped 2 bases and J dropped 5 bases, with 15 bases sitting between them. The chain's CDR3 is CASSLFTGFGYGYTF. In nucleotides, the CDR3 is TGTGCCAGCAGCTTATTCACAGGGTTCGGGTATGGCTACACCTTC.

The chain carries TRBV2 and TRBJ1-6, with D uncertain. CDR3 size: 13 residues. The V gene lost 4 bases and the J gene lost 9 bases, with 10 bases spanning the gap. Germline values: CDR1 SNHLY, CDR2 FYNNEI. This CDR3 reads CASSADPGSPLHF. CDR3 in DNA: TGTGCCAGCAGTGCTGATCCGGGTTCACCCCTCCACTTT.

The gene calls are TRBV6-1 and TRBJ2-7, with D possibly matching TRBD2 (6 bases). This CDR3 region has 13 residues. Looked up from germline, CDR1 is MNHNS and CDR2 is SASEGT. Trimming pared 8 bases from V and 3 bases from J, leaving 14 bases between. The CDR3 here is CASLRDLGYEQYF. The CDR3 DNA sequence: TGTGCCAGCCTACGGGACTTAGGCTACGAGCAGTACTTC.

The chain carries TRBV6-1 and TRBJ1-3, with 8 bases that match TRBD1. V lost 2 bases, J lost 4 bases, and 19 bases stayed unmatched. Per germline, CDR1 MNHNS and CDR2 SASEGT. CDR3 length: 20 residues. In DNA form, the CDR3 reads TGTGCCAGCAGTGAAACCCGACCGGGACAGGTATTTTCGTCCGGAAACACCATATATTTT. It translates to CASSETRPGQVFSSGNTIYF.

The V call is TRBV2, the J call TRBJ1-1, with D maybe TRBD1 (5 bases). The CDR3 is 15 residues long. The V gene lost 4 bases and the J gene lost 1 base, with 13 bases spanning the gap. Germline lookup yields CDR1 SNHLY and CDR2 FYNNEI. CDR3 coding DNA: TGTGCCAGCAGTGGACTCAGGGCCCCGAACACTGAAGCTTTCTTT. This encodes CASSGLRAPNTEAFF.